This entry lists 18 T cell receptor beta chains sequenced from one sample in a study of shared clonotypes between healthy human individuals. Measured with immunoSEQ multiplex PCR; TCRdb has only the in-frame clones, and not every one. Of around 2,000,000 clones listed, about 95% are singletons. As defined, naive CD8 cells were CD45RO-negative and positively selected for CCR7, with terminally differentiated effector memory CD45RA+ cells excluded. Sequenced: naive CD8+ T cells sorted from blood. The receptors derive from a man between 18 and 29 years old in good health.

This sequence joins TRBV5-1 and TRBJ1-1; D is perhaps TRBD1 (5 bases). CDR1 and CDR2 (germline): SGHRS, YFSETQ. The CDR3 sequence is 13 residues long. V was cut by 2 bases and J by 4 bases, with 9 bases left in between. The CDR3 DNA reads TGCGCCAGCAGCTTTGCGGGGGTCACTGAAGCTTTCTTT. Its translation is CASSFAGVTEAFF. The full variable domain, with the rest looked up from reference TRBV5-1 and TRBJ1-1, is KAGVTQTPRYLIKTRGQQVTLSCSPISGHRSVSWYQQTPGQGLQFLFEYFSETQRNKGNFPGRFSGRQFSNSRSEMNVSTLELGDSALYLCASSFAGVTEAFFGQGTRLTVV.

The CDR3 region is CAISESASGETDTQYF. Here the CDR3 DNA reads TGTGCCATCAGTGAGTCGGCTAGCGGGGAAACAGATACGCAGTATTTT. J is TRBJ2-3 and V is TRBV10-3; 9 nucleotides align to TRBD2. This CDR3 is built from 16 residues. V was clipped by 0 bases and J by 3 bases; unmatched bases: 4. Germline V CDR1 and CDR2: ENHRY, SYGVKD.

The CDR3 nucleotides are TGTGCCAGCAGCTTAAGTAGCGGGGACGAGCAGTACTTC. Translation: CASSLSSGDEQYF. The genes are TRBV7-3 and TRBJ2-7; 8 bases are a match to TRBD2. The V gene end was trimmed by 1 base and the J gene end by 5 bases; junction bases not matched to a gene: 1. There are 13 residues in the CDR3. From germline, CDR1 is SGHTA and CDR2 FQGTGA.

The chain joins TRBV27 to TRBJ2-2, with D possibly being TRBD2 (5 bases). The CDR3 has 14 residues. Germline V lookup: CDR1 MNHEY, CDR2 SMNVEV (reference sequence). Trimming stripped 0 bases from V and 7 bases from J, with 9 bases between. The CDR3 DNA is TGTGCCAGCAGTTTATCGAGGGTCGACGGGGAGCTGTTTTTT. Translation: CASSLSRVDGELFF.

Worth noting for this clone: Other DNA sequences in this specimen translate into the identical CDR3. This chain joins TRBV5-1 and TRBJ1-2; D might be TRBD1 (6 bases). Trimming removed 0 bases from V and 6 bases from J, with 6 bases in between. Per germline, CDR1 SGHRS and CDR2 YFSETQ. The CDR3 totals 12 residues. The CDR3 protein is CASSLEGDGYTF. The CDR3 DNA sequence: TGCGCCAGCAGCTTGGAGGGGGATGGCTACACCTTC.

To note about this clone: One junction end disagrees with the germline gene, perhaps due to a read error. DNA for the CDR3: TGTGCCAGTAGGATAGGGAGCACTGAAGCTTTCTTT. Amino acid sequence: CASRIGSTEAFF. The rearrangement uses TRBV19 and TRBJ1-1, with no clear D. The germline V gene encodes CDR1 LNHDA and CDR2 SQIVND (reference sequence). This CDR3 has 12 residues. The variable domain in full, completed from reference TRBV19 and TRBJ1-1, reads DGGITQSPKYLFRKEGQNVTLSCEQNLNHDAMYWYRQDPGQGLRLIYYSQIVNDFQKGDIAEGYSVSREKKESFPLTVTSAQKNPTAFYLCASRIGSTEAFFGQGTRLTVV.

This clone was observed once. This CDR3 is also generated by other DNA sequences in the sample. The chain is built from TRBV18 and TRBJ2-2; D ambiguous. Germline CDR1 is KGHSH and CDR2 is LQKENI. CDR3 length: 14 amino acids. Trimming shortened V by 2 bases and J by 1 base, and 5 bases separated the two germline ends. CDR3 DNA sequence: TGTGCCAGCTCACCAGGGGTGAACACCGGGGAGCTGTTTTTT. Translated: CASSPGVNTGELFF. The entire variable domain, with the rest obtained from reference TRBV18 and TRBJ2-2, is as follows: NAGVMQNPRHLVRRRGQEARLRCSPMKGHSHVYWYRQLPEEGLKFMVYLQKENIIDESGMPKERFSAEFPKEGPSILRIQQVVRGDSAAYFCASSPGVNTGELFFGEGSRLTVL.

The chain is built from TRBV4-1 and TRBJ2-7; the D is unclear. V lost 1 base and J 2 bases, leaving 12 bases between the germline ends. The germline gives CDR1 MGHRA, CDR2 YSYEKL. This CDR3 has 15 residues. The CDR3 DNA follows: TGCGCCAGCAGCCAAGTTTCGCTCCGAACCTACGAGCAGTACTTC. Translation gives CASSQVSLRTYEQYF.

This sequence joins TRBV9 and TRBJ2-1, with D unresolved. V shed 3 bases and J shed 4 bases, with 5 bases lying between them. The germline gives CDR1 SGDLS, CDR2 YYNGEE. The CDR3 extends over 12 amino acids. The CDR3 sequence is CASSDLYNEQFF. CDR3 nucleotide sequence: TGTGCCAGCAGCGACCTTTACAATGAGCAGTTCTTC.

This clone has only a few counts. Compared with germline, one end of the junction differs, possibly owing to a read error. J is TRBJ1-1 and V is TRBV5-6; tentatively, D is TRBD1 (5 bases). This CDR3 has 14 residues. Germline V CDR1 and CDR2: SGHDT, YYEEEE. The CDR3 spells CAGSLGVSNTEAFF. The CDR3 DNA is TGTGCCGGCAGCTTGGGGGTCAGTAACACTGAAGCTTTCTTT.

This rearrangement joins TRBV19 to TRBJ2-3; no reliable D call. Germline CDR1 is LNHDA and CDR2 is SQIVND (reference sequence). The CDR3 sequence is 12 residues long. V was shortened by 4 bases and J by 5 bases, with 7 bases between the two germline ends. CDR3 in amino acids: CASSNVIDTQYF. CDR3 nucleotide sequence: TGTGCCAGTAGTAATGTGATAGATACGCAGTATTTT.

This chain connects TRBV7-8 to TRBJ2-7; 8 bases agree with TRBD1. The CDR3 contains 15 residues. Germline CDR1 is SGHVS and CDR2 is FQNEAQ. V lost 6 bases to trimming and J lost 3 bases; unmatched junction nucleotides: 10. CDR3 sequence: CASREGGDRSYEQYF. CDR3 coding DNA: TGTGCCAGCAGGGAGGGTGGGGACAGGAGCTACGAGCAGTACTTC.

The CDR3 is CASSEARELFF. The CDR3 nucleotides read TGTGCCAGCAGTGAAGCGCGGGAGCTGTTTTTT. The J gene is TRBJ2-2, the V gene TRBV6-1; D is uncertain. Germline CDR1 MNHNS, CDR2 SASEGT. The CDR3 contains 11 residues. Trimming shortened V by 0 bases and J by 9 bases, and 2 bases separated the two germline ends.

This chain uses TRBV28 with TRBJ1-5; no definite D call. The CDR3 is 15 amino acids. V lost 5 bases and J 3 bases, leaving 14 bases between the germline ends. CDR1 is MDHEN, CDR2 SYDVKM, per germline. CDR3 coding DNA: TGTGCCAGCAGTACCTTACCCGGCTACAATCAGCCCCAGCATTTT. Translation: CASSTLPGYNQPQHF.

The gene calls are TRBV4-1 and TRBJ1-5; no clear D. This CDR3 is built from 16 residues. The germline V and J ends were trimmed by 0 bases and 1 base, with 10 bases remaining between them. Per germline, CDR1 MGHRA and CDR2 YSYEKL. CDR3 sequence reads: CASSQDLTVSNQPQHF. The CDR3 coding sequence is TGCGCCAGCAGCCAAGATTTGACGGTGAGCAATCAGCCCCAGCATTTT.

On this clone: A read error may account for a junction end that differs from germline. This chain links TRBV7-7 with TRBJ1-4; no reliable D call. The CDR3 loop spans 14 amino acids. Germline V lookup: CDR1 SSHAT, CDR2 FNYEAQ (reference sequence). The CDR3: CASSLEGCGEKLFF. The CDR3 bases are TGTGCTAGCAGCTTAGAGGGATGCGGTGAAAAACTGTTTTTT.

The gene calls are TRBV5-8 and TRBJ2-2; D is unresolved. CDR1 is SGHTS, CDR2 YDEGEE, per germline. CDR3 length: 15 residues. The ends were cut back, 3 bases at V and 4 bases at J, with 13 bases in the middle. CDR3 residues: CASSWWLVGTGELFF. The CDR3 DNA sequence: TGTGCCAGCAGCTGGTGGCTAGTCGGCACCGGGGAGCTGTTTTTT. Combining the CDR3 with reference TRBV5-8 and TRBJ2-2 gives the whole variable domain EAGVTQSPTHLIKTRGQQATLRCSPISGHTSVYWYQQALGLGLQFLLWYDEGEERNRGNFPPRFSGRQFPNYSSELNVNALELEDSALYLCASSWWLVGTGELFFGEGSRLTVL.

This chain joins TRBV15 and TRBJ2-5; a possible D gene is TRBD1 (5 bases). V was trimmed by 0 bases and J by 2 bases, leaving 25 bases between them. In germline, CDR1 is LNHNV, CDR2 YYDKDF (reference sequence). There are 20 residues in the CDR3. The CDR3 sequence: CATSRDSGGRDLSPQETQYF. CDR3 DNA: TGTGCCACCAGCAGAGATTCCGGCGGCAGGGATTTAAGTCCACAAGAGACCCAGTACTTC.